This paragraph reports one TCR beta chain. Per the study methods: Amplification of reference gene primers was used by the study to estimate nucleated cell counts. This table comes from immunoSEQ multiplex PCR, and its TCRdb copy is limited to in-frame clones, with some not included. The V and J calls and clone size come from that table; D and trimming were worked out from the DNA. The sample carries around 71,000 clones, approximately 80% recorded once. The data belong to a study of blood T cell repertoires in COVID-19. For the study at large: COVID-19 samples collected from the United States, Italy and Spain covered acute and convalescent phases. Nucleic acid was either cDNA or gDNA, and it came from T cells, B-cell-depleted T cells, or PBMCs.

Seattle patient enrollment occurred during active infection, with longitudinal follow-up thereafter. CDR3 length equals 15 residues. Germline V gene data show CDR1 as WSHSY and CDR2 as SAAADI. The J segment lost 0 bases and the V segment lost 6 bases, leaving 7 bases of the junction unmatched. The chain has TRBV10-2 and TRBJ1-2, with 7 bases fitting TRBD1. Sequenced sample: peripheral blood. The TCR originated in a man aged 30 to 39 with COVID-19, enrolled during active disease. The CDR3 DNA reads TGCGCCAGCAGCAACCGGGGACAGACTAACTATGGCTACACCTTC. It codes for CASSNRGQTNYGYTF.